Each of the 21 T cell receptor beta chains below was sequenced from the same sample in a study of cytomegalovirus exposure and HLA in healthy donors (dated by TCRdb to 2016 to 2017). The protocol used for the library was the immunoSEQ multiplex PCR assay. For the multiplex PCR, a mixture combining 60 forward primers for TCR Vbeta segments and 13 reverse primers for TCR Jbeta segments was used. TCRdb re-hosts the immuneACCESS table, in-frame sequences only. Its copies lack some clones; in the studies checked, an unresolved V gene accounts for under half of them, and the cause for the rest is not known. In this sample the table shows some 150,000 clones, more than 60% of which occur a single time. Around 3.4% of the sample goes to the ten largest clones. Material: PBMCs. The receptor source for this set is a middle-aged man in good health and CMV-seronegative.

The gene calls are TRBV12-5 and TRBJ1-2; TRBD1 matches 11 bases. After removal of 2 bases from V and 9 bases from J, the junction contained 5 bases not matched to a gene. Germline CDR1 is LGHNT and CDR2 is FRNRAP. The CDR3 runs to 14 residues. CDR3 sequence reads: CASGLQGQGVRYTF. CDR3 sequence (DNA): TGTGCTAGTGGTTTGCAGGGACAGGGGGTACGCTACACCTTC.

The rearrangement links TRBV2 to TRBJ2-7, with D perhaps matching TRBD2 (6 bases). There are 14 residues in the CDR3. Germline V gene sequence: CDR1 SNHLY, CDR2 FYNNEI. V was clipped by 6 bases and J by 2 bases, with 14 bases between them. The CDR3 region is CASRRDLQTYEQYF. CDR3 DNA: TGTGCCAGCAGACGGGACTTACAAACCTACGAGCAGTACTTC.

The chain is built from TRBV9 and TRBJ2-7; weak D call: TRBD2 (5 bases). This CDR3 contains 17 residues. V dropped 0 bases and J dropped 4 bases, with 20 bases sitting between them. CDR1 and CDR2 from the germline V gene are SGDLS and YYNGEE. DNA for the CDR3: TGTGCCAGCAGCGTAGGGGTGGCGGCCTCCTCGGGGTACGAGCAGTACTTC. Protein: CASSVGVAASSGYEQYF. The complete variable domain, with remaining parts taken from reference TRBV9 and TRBJ2-7, reads DSGVTQTPKHLITATGQRVTLRCSPRSGDLSVYWYQQSLDQGLQFLIQYYNGEERAKGNILERFSAQQFPDLHSELNLSSLELGDSALYFCASSVGVAASSGYEQYFGPGTRLTVT.

The chain has TRBV7-3 and TRBJ2-3; 7 bases are shared with TRBD1. The J segment lost 2 bases and the V segment lost 5 bases, leaving 10 bases of the junction unmatched. Germline V lookup: CDR1 SGHTA, CDR2 FQGTGA. This CDR3 has 16 residues. CDR3 sequence: CASSLQTGLVTDTQYF. The CDR3 nucleotides read TGTGCCAGCAGCCTACAGACAGGGCTAGTCACAGATACGCAGTATTTT.

The V gene is TRBV28, the J gene TRBJ1-1; D is unclear. CDR3 size: 15 residues. The V end was cut by 4 bases, the J end by 6 bases, with 18 bases between. CDR1 MDHEN and CDR2 SYDVKM come from the germline V gene. This chain's CDR3 is CASSSYSVAGSEAFF. CDR3 coding DNA: TGTGCCAGCAGTTCGTACTCCGTCGCGGGCTCTGAAGCTTTCTTT.

This clone was counted once. The chain combines TRBV19 with TRBJ2-4; D perhaps matches TRBD2 (6 bases). Germline V gene sequence: CDR1 LNHDA, CDR2 SQIVND (reference sequence). This CDR3 has 14 amino acids. V gave up 5 bases and J gave up 3 bases, with 11 bases separating them. The CDR3 DNA reads as TGTGCCAGTAGTGCGCCGGGGGACAAAAACATTCAGTACTTC. Its translation: CASSAPGDKNIQYF. The whole variable domain, filled in from reference TRBV19 and TRBJ2-4, reads DGGITQSPKYLFRKEGQNVTLSCEQNLNHDAMYWYRQDPGQGLRLIYYSQIVNDFQKGDIAEGYSVSREKKESFPLTVTSAQKNPTAFYLCASSAPGDKNIQYFGAGTRLSVL.

On this clone: Other DNA sequences of this sample code for an identical CDR3. The CDR3 DNA reads as TGTGCCAGCAGCTTAGTCGGGGGCAATCAGCCCCAGCATTTT. Translating it yields CASSLVGGNQPQHF. The rearrangement uses TRBV7-8 and TRBJ1-5; D remains unclear. Germline assignment: CDR1 SGHVS and CDR2 FQNEAQ. V was pared by 1 base and J by 2 bases, with 6 bases between. The CDR3 runs to 14 residues.

V usage is TRBV7-9 and J usage is TRBJ1-1; D gene ambiguous. Deletions cut 9 bases from V and 7 bases from J, with 18 bases between. The CDR3 loop spans 13 amino acids. Germline-derived CDR1 and CDR2 are SEHNR and FQNEAQ (reference sequence). CDR3 protein: CASTPAGGCEAFF. The CDR3 bases are TGTGCCAGTACCCCCGCGGGCGGGTGTGAAGCTTTCTTT.

The chain couples TRBV19 to TRBJ2-7, with 7 bases fitting TRBD2. The V gene end was trimmed by 6 bases and the J gene end by 3 bases; junction bases not matched to a gene: 8. Germline V gene sequence: CDR1 LNHDA, CDR2 SQIVND (reference sequence). The CDR3 extends over 14 amino acids. The CDR3 protein is CASRNGGGGYEQYF. CDR3 nucleotide sequence: TGTGCCAGTAGGAATGGGGGGGGAGGCTACGAGCAGTACTTC. The entire variable domain, with the rest obtained from reference TRBV19 and TRBJ2-7, is as follows: DGGITQSPKYLFRKEGQNVTLSCEQNLNHDAMYWYRQDPGQGLRLIYYSQIVNDFQKGDIAEGYSVSREKKESFPLTVTSAQKNPTAFYLCASRNGGGGYEQYFGPGTRLTVT.

The chain recombines TRBV19 with TRBJ2-7; 7 bases map to TRBD1. Germline V CDR1 and CDR2: LNHDA, SQIVND (reference sequence). This CDR3 has 13 amino acids. The V gene end was trimmed by 5 bases and the J gene end by 5 bases; junction bases not matched to a gene: 6. CDR3 in amino acids: CASSYDRADEQYF. CDR3 DNA sequence: TGTGCCAGTAGTTATGACAGGGCCGACGAGCAGTACTTC.

V and J are TRBV4-3 and TRBJ1-5, with D perhaps TRBD1 (6 bases). Germline CDR1 reads LGHNA; CDR2 reads YSLEER. The CDR3 has 17 amino acids. Trimming took 4 bases from V and 2 from J, leaving 18 bases between them. The DNA for the CDR3 is TGCGCCAGCAGCCCTGTCCTTGGGGGCGAGGGCAATCAGCCCCAGCATTTT. As protein: CASSPVLGGEGNQPQHF.

This chain joins TRBV7-2 and TRBJ2-1; D is unclear. CDR1 and CDR2 from the germline V gene are SGHTA and FQGNSA. The CDR3 runs to 16 residues. V was trimmed by 5 bases and J by 0 bases, leaving 14 bases between them. CDR3 in DNA: TGTGCCAGCAGCCCCCGCTCCGCGAGCTCCTACAATGAGCAGTTCTTC. Protein sequence: CASSPRSASSYNEQFF.

The chain combines TRBV28 with TRBJ1-4; TRBD1 is a possible D gene (5 bases). V shed 6 bases and J shed 1 base, with 9 bases lying between them. Per germline, CDR1 MDHEN and CDR2 SYDVKM. The CDR3 runs 14 residues. In DNA form, the CDR3 reads TGTGCCAGCAGGTGGGGCCGAACTAATGAAAAACTGTTTTTT. It encodes CASRWGRTNEKLFF.

The V call is TRBV5-1, the J call TRBJ1-6, with TRBD1 as a possible D gene (6 bases). The CDR3 sequence is 16 residues long. V was trimmed by 2 bases and J by 7 bases, leaving 16 bases between them. Per the germline V gene, CDR1 is SGHRS and CDR2 is YFSETQ. The CDR3 loop is CASSLLDGQLNSPLHF. Written as DNA, the CDR3 is TGCGCCAGCAGCTTACTTGACGGACAGTTGAATTCACCCCTCCACTTT.

The V gene is TRBV30, the J gene TRBJ2-7; 12 bases line up with TRBD2. V lost 4 bases and J lost 4; bases outside the gene matches: 11. The CDR3 runs to 16 residues. Germline V gene data show CDR1 as GTSNPN and CDR2 as SVGIG (reference sequence). CDR3 bases: TGTGCCTGGACTGCGGGAGGACTAGCGGGGTTGTACGAGCAGTACTTC. Amino acids: CAWTAGGLAGLYEQYF.

This clone was observed a handful of times. The CDR3, as DNA: TGTGCCAGCAGGCAGGGTTCGAACTATGGCTACACCTTC. Its translation: CASRQGSNYGYTF. The genes are TRBV7-3 and TRBJ1-2; possibly TRBD1 for D (5 bases). Trimming left V 6 bases short and J 2 bases short, with 10 bases between. The germline V gene has CDR1 SGHTA and CDR2 FQGTGA. The CDR3 length is 13 residues.

This chain connects TRBV19 to TRBJ1-2, with 8 bases that match TRBD1. CDR3 length: 15 residues. With V trimmed by 3 bases and J by 3 bases, 6 bases remained unmatched. Germline V CDR1 and CDR2: LNHDA, SQIVND (reference sequence). CDR3 nucleotide sequence: TGTGCCAGTAGTATGGTTGGGACAGGCTACTATGGCTACACCTTC. This translates into CASSMVGTGYYGYTF. Drawing the rest from reference TRBV19 and TRBJ1-2, the complete variable domain is DGGITQSPKYLFRKEGQNVTLSCEQNLNHDAMYWYRQDPGQGLRLIYYSQIVNDFQKGDIAEGYSVSREKKESFPLTVTSAQKNPTAFYLCASSMVGTGYYGYTFGSGTRLTVV.

The chain couples TRBV4-1 to TRBJ1-3; 7 bases fit TRBD1. The CDR3 has 15 amino acids. The ends lost 3 bases at V and 2 bases at J; junction bases unmatched: 4. Germline CDR1 reads MGHRA; CDR2 reads YSYEKL. The CDR3 nucleotides read TGCGCCAGCAGCCACACAGGGGAAGCTGGAAACACCATATATTTT. Translated: CASSHTGEAGNTIYF.

The J gene is TRBJ2-7, the V gene TRBV10-2; TRBD1 matches at 8 bases. From germline, CDR1 is WSHSY and CDR2 SAAADI. The CDR3 length is 14 residues. V gave up 6 bases and J gave up 1 base; unmatched junction bases: 5. The CDR3 DNA is TGCGCCAGCAGGGACAGGGAAAGGTCCTACGAGCAGTACTTC. Residues: CASRDRERSYEQYF.

This clone was detected a few times. The chain uses TRBV9 and TRBJ2-7, with D possibly being TRBD1 (6 bases). Germline V gene lookup returns CDR1 SGDLS and CDR2 YYNGEE. The CDR3 runs 15 residues. Trimming removed 4 bases at V and 4 bases at J, with 18 bases between. CDR3 sequence reads: CASSPRDIRTYEQYF. The CDR3 coding sequence is TGTGCCAGCAGCCCCCGGGACATTCGTACTTACGAGCAGTACTTC.

This clone came up a few times. This chain joins TRBV5-6 and TRBJ1-6; D not certain. V dropped 4 bases and J dropped 6 bases, with 17 bases sitting between them. Germline V lookup: CDR1 SGHDT, CDR2 YYEEEE. The CDR3 is 16 residues long. The CDR3 nucleotides are TGTGCCAGCAGCCCCTTTGGCAACCCAATTAATTCACCCCTCCACTTT. It encodes CASSPFGNPINSPLHF. Drawing the rest from reference TRBV5-6 and TRBJ1-6, the complete variable domain is DAGVTQSPTHLIKTRGQQVTLRCSPKSGHDTVSWYQQALGQGPQFIFQYYEEEERQRGNFPDRFSGHQFPNYSSELNVNALLLGDSALYLCASSPFGNPINSPLHFGNGTRLTVT.